Shown below are 7 T cell receptor beta chains from a single sample sequenced in a study of a mutant IDH1 vaccine in newly diagnosed glioma (dated by TCRdb to the early 2020s). What the time point label conveys for this sample: baseline, week 1 (first vaccination visit). Explained via the paper, the treatment or condition label denotes: pre-vaccination baseline after standard-of-care therapy. Library prep was done by the immunoSEQ multiplex PCR assay. In its TCRdb copy, this immuneACCESS table keeps in-frame sequences only and misses some clones. Where compared with another copy, unresolved V genes explain less than half of these, and the others have no known cause. The sample has under 90,000 clones on record, around 74% of them singletons. Together, the top ten hold approximately 8% of the sample. The material was PBMCs, obtained from a glioma patient treated with radiotherapy, temozolomide or both. The origin of the receptors is a man in his forties or fifties with glioma.

The rearrangement joins TRBV30 to TRBJ2-2; 7 nucleotides align to TRBD2. V lost 4 bases and J lost 0; bases outside the gene matches: 11. The V gene's germline CDR1 is GTSNPN and CDR2 SVGIG (reference sequence). The CDR3 runs 17 residues. The CDR3 is CAWIIRGGGTNTGELFF. The CDR3 region has the DNA TGTGCCTGGATAATACGCGGCGGGGGAACGAACACCGGGGAGCTGTTTTTT.

J is TRBJ2-2 and V is TRBV5-4, with TRBD1 identical over 7 bases. Trimming at V came to 0 bases and at J to 6 bases, leaving 5 bases not matched to a gene. This CDR3 is built from 15 residues. Germline CDR1 reads SGHNT; CDR2 reads YYREEE (reference sequence). Written as DNA, the CDR3 is TGTGCCAGCAGCTTGGGACAGGGCGATTCCGGGGAGCTGTTTTTT. Its translation is CASSLGQGDSGELFF.

The chain joins TRBV19 to TRBJ2-7, with 7 bases aligning to TRBD2. The CDR3 has 13 amino acids. Germline-derived CDR1 and CDR2 are LNHDA and SQIVND (reference sequence). V was clipped by 5 bases and J by 7 bases; unmatched bases: 8. CDR3 amino acids: CASSFRGGKEQYF. The DNA for the CDR3 is TGTGCCAGTAGTTTTCGGGGAGGGAAGGAGCAGTACTTC.

With respect to this clone: Mismatch with germline at one junction end may stem from a read error. The chain joins TRBV5-1 to TRBJ1-2, with D maybe TRBD1 (5 bases). The CDR3 extends over 14 amino acids. The germline gives CDR1 SGHRS, CDR2 YFSETQ. The DNA of the CDR3 is TGCGCCAGCAGTTTGGACTCAGGGAACTATGGCTACACCTTC. Translated: CASSLDSGNYGYTF.

This chain links TRBV25-1 with TRBJ1-4; 8 positions match TRBD1. CDR1 and CDR2 from the germline V gene are MGHDK and SYGVNS. V was clipped by 5 bases and J by 8 bases; unmatched bases: 7. The CDR3 is 14 residues long. DNA for the CDR3: TGTGCCAGCAGTTCCTCGGACAGGGAGGAAAAACTGTTTTTT. It encodes CASSSSDREEKLFF.

V is TRBV18 and J is TRBJ1-1; D may be TRBD1 (6 bases). The germline gives CDR1 KGHSH, CDR2 LQKENI. V was shortened by 2 bases and J by 6 bases, with 13 bases between the two germline ends. CDR3 length: 14 amino acids. CDR3 protein: CASSPKGDGAEAFF. In DNA, the CDR3 is TGTGCCAGCTCACCAAAGGGGGATGGGGCTGAAGCTTTCTTT.

The chain combines TRBV19 with TRBJ1-5; D uncertain. The V and J ends lost 10 bases and 2 bases respectively, with 12 bases between them. Per germline, CDR1 LNHDA and CDR2 SQIVND (reference sequence). CDR3 size: 13 residues. The CDR3 sequence is CAISKGGNQPQHF. The CDR3 bases are TGTGCCATTTCGAAGGGAGGCAATCAGCCCCAGCATTTT. The full variable domain, its missing parts supplied by reference TRBV19 and TRBJ1-5, is DGGITQSPKYLFRKEGQNVTLSCEQNLNHDAMYWYRQDPGQGLRLIYYSQIVNDFQKGDIAEGYSVSREKKESFPLTVTSAQKNPTAFYLCAISKGGNQPQHFGDGTRLSIL.